This paragraph reports one TCR beta chain. Antigen specificity is unknown. The V gene end was trimmed by 0 bases and the J gene end by 0 bases; junction bases not matched to a gene: 9. The length of the CDR3 is 18 residues. Germline CDR1 MNHEY, CDR2 SVGEGT. This entry is derived from a study of T cell responses to AZD1222 COVID-19 vaccine. Study findings and constraints: Baseline seropositivity characterized only a handful of AZD1222 recipients. Regions 160-218 and 743-854 dominated among vaccine-associated CD4 TCRs spanning spike.

Assay: immunoSEQ multiplex PCR; the TCRdb copy retains only in-frame clones and omits some. Here the sample spans about 140,000 clones, 80% to 90% being singletons. V and J are TRBV6-2 or TRBV6-3 and TRBJ2-3; TRBD2 matches 7 bases. The TCR was taken from an adult in good health. The sample in question was peripheral blood, obtained on day 0 of AZD1222 vaccination. As DNA, the CDR3 is TGTGCCAGCAGTTACTCGACTAGCAGACGAAATAGCACAGATACGCAGTATTTT. Translating gives CASSYSTSRRNSTDTQYF.